The 4 T cell receptor beta chains in this list originate from one sample, sequenced in a study of blood T cell repertoires in COVID-19. Profiled with immunoSEQ multiplex PCR; TCRdb holds only in-frame clones, not every one. Here the sample spans approximately 65,000 clones, 80% to 90% being singletons. Sequencing used peripheral blood. These TCRs come from a man in his forties with acute or convalescent COVID-19.

The chain employs TRBV15 and TRBJ2-7; TRBD1 matches 9 bases. Per the germline V gene, CDR1 is LNHNV and CDR2 is YYDKDF (reference sequence). This CDR3 is 13 amino acids long. V lost 8 bases and J lost 6; bases outside the gene matches: 8. The CDR3 DNA sequence: TGTGCCACCGGGACAGGGAATTACCGCGAGCAGTACTTC. It codes for CATGTGNYREQYF. Variable domain in full (rest from reference TRBV15 and TRBJ2-7): DAMVIQNPRYQVTQFGKPVTLSCSQTLNHNVMYWYQQKSSQAPKLLFHYYDKDFNNEADTPDNFQSRRPNTSFCFLDIRSPGLGDTAMYLCATGTGNYREQYFGPGTRLTVT.

V gene TRBV2 combines with J gene TRBJ2-5; 9 bases align to TRBD1. V trimming: 5 bases; J trimming: 2 bases; junction bases outside the gene matches: 12. CDR3 size: 17 residues. CDR1 SNHLY and CDR2 FYNNEI come from the germline V gene. The CDR3 sequence is CASSPLDRGISQETQYF. CDR3 nucleotide sequence: TGTGCCAGCAGTCCTCTAGACAGGGGGATTAGTCAAGAGACCCAGTACTTC.

The gene calls are TRBV24-1 and TRBJ2-1; TRBD2 matches 11 bases. The CDR3 is 17 residues long. V was clipped by 3 bases and J by 0 bases; unmatched bases: 3. Germline V gene sequence: CDR1 KGHDR, CDR2 SFDVKD. CDR3 bases: TGTGCCACCAGTGATAGTAGCGGGGGGGGCTCCTACAATGAGCAGTTCTTC. Its protein product is CATSDSSGGGSYNEQFF.

This clone showed up just once. J is TRBJ2-3 and V is TRBV24-1; weak D call: TRBD2 (6 bases). Germline CDR1 reads KGHDR; CDR2 reads SFDVKD. V was cut by 4 bases and J by 6 bases, with 19 bases left in between. The CDR3 sequence is 16 residues long. The chain's CDR3 is CATSEPGGNGLDTQYF. The DNA of the CDR3 is TGTGCCACCAGTGAGCCCGGAGGGAACGGGTTGGATACGCAGTATTTT.